The source of this T cell receptor beta chain is a study of PD-1 blockade in classical Hodgkin lymphoma. Profiled with immunoSEQ multiplex PCR; TCRdb holds only in-frame clones, not every one. Of roughly 96,000 clones listed, nearly 90% are singletons. Concerning this clone: Its antigen is still unknown.

Relapses following autologous stem cell transplantation were seen in all patients, with brentuximab vedotin exposure varying. Overall study results and limits: According to reports, newly diagnosed patients had lower baseline TCR diversity than healthy donors, and relapsed/refractory patients had lower baseline TCR diversity still. Nivolumab starters within 1 year of ASCT were excluded. Similar baseline diversity was found in complete responders and newly diagnosed patients.

This clonotype was obtained from a human donor with classical Hodgkin lymphoma. Sequencing used peripheral blood mononuclear cells (PBMCs), obtained before the second cycle of nivolumab.

CDR3 coding DNA: TGTGCCAGCACCCACTCCATGAATGAGCAGTACTTC. It yields the protein CASTHSMNEQYF. This chain links TRBV7-8 with TRBJ2-7; D gene unclear. The CDR3 covers 12 residues. Germline lookup yields CDR1 SGHVS and CDR2 FQNEAQ. V dropped 7 bases and J dropped 7 bases, with 14 bases sitting between them.